This T cell receptor beta chain was obtained from a study of PD-L1 blockade in urothelial cancer (dated by TCRdb to 2017 to 2019). Broadly, across the study: Every patient began therapy around 2014 and was given atezolizumab 1,200 mg intravenously every 3 weeks. About nine tenths of the roughly 29 patients were males with bladder-origin urothelial cancer, and about 60% of the 29 reported a prior smoking history. An ECOG performance status of 0 or 1 was recorded for the patients, and 0 to 3 prior chemotherapy regimens had been received by the patients. Blood samples were analyzed at two time points: 3 weeks after treatment start (second dose) and 6 weeks after treatment start. Blood samples gave a median of 141,255 T cells and approximately 80,000 unique TCRs, with a median clonality of approximately 0.08. An exploratory multi-omic analysis was conducted of the somatic, immune and clinical correlates of response to PD-L1 blockade with atezolizumab in urothelial cancer. Pretreatment tumor samples, along with matched peripheral blood serially collected before and after atezolizumab treatment, were subjected to TCR sequencing. Durable clinical benefit was defined as progression-free survival longer than 6 months, and TCR features were also tested against progression-free and overall survival. In the same patients, whole exome sequencing and RNA sequencing of pretreatment tumors were performed in addition to TCR sequencing. Nine patients achieved durable clinical benefit and some 20 did not. Approximately 29 patients had pretreatment blood TCR-seq, some 25 had at least one posttreatment blood collection, and some 25 had tumor TCR-seq.

CDR1 and CDR2, per the germline V gene, are SGHRS and YFSETQ. The CDR3 goes from the cysteine to the phenylalanine over 15 residues. Only the CDR3 region is kept as DNA, spanning 45 bases read in frame from base 1. V is pared back by 2 bases and J by 3 bases, with 11 bases lying between the germline termini. Turning to this clone: This clone's antigen is unknown. No much larger clone is present one base from it, and per-base qualities are unavailable.

Overall results and qualifications from the work: Among patients with durable benefit, tumor-associated TCR clones showed greater expansion in peripheral blood 3 weeks after treatment started (n ≈ 20, p = 0.022). Small sample size (n ≈ 28) and many exploratory analyses mean the results are intended to be hypothesis-generating. Improved progression-free and overall survival was associated with having pretreatment peripheral blood TCR clonality below the median.

To estimate absolute template abundance from read counts, synthetic TCR analog templates were spiked into each PCR. Using the immunoSEQ assay, TCRbeta CDR3 regions were amplified from genomic DNA with bias-controlled V and J gene primers. Sequencing of rearranged TCRbeta segments was done at approximately 20X coverage. The source study handled its data this way. Clustering was used to correct sequencing errors, and CDR3s were annotated against IMGT to assign V, D and J genes. Downstream analyses used only productive TCRbeta rearrangements and left out out-of-frame or stop-codon sequences. Clonality was calculated as one minus the Shannon entropy normalized by the log of the number of unique productive sequences. Clones differing between time points or between blood and tumor were identified using Fisher's exact test with Benjamini-Hochberg correction, with an adjusted p below 0.01 applied as the threshold. TCRdb's version of the immuneACCESS table is confined to in-frame rearrangements and falls short of the full clone set. An unresolved V gene accounts for under half of the shortfall where checked; the remainder is of unknown origin. V and J calls and clone size are those listed in that table; D and trimming were worked out from the DNA. This sample gives about 45,000 clones in total; 83% of them show up just once. The top ten clones comprise roughly 16% of the sample.

This specimen's time point label, interpreted: peripheral blood 6 weeks after treatment start. The cohort included roughly 30 patients with locally advanced or metastatic urothelial carcinoma who were treated at Memorial Sloan Kettering on a trial protocol. Peripheral blood mononuclear cells were collected pretreatment and during treatment, at between 1 and 8 total time points per patient. The Qiagen DNeasy Blood extraction kit was used to purify genomic DNA from total PBMCs and tumor samples. PBMCs were collected pretreatment and during treatment and were isolated and stored as previously described.

The chain employs TRBV5-1 and TRBJ2-2, with TRBD1 tentatively as D gene (6 bases match). This specimen consisted of PBMCs, obtained around atezolizumab (anti-PD-L1) treatment. The clonotype comes from a man in his sixties with urothelial cancer. The CDR3 region: CASSLTGPDTGELFF. The sequenced DNA is TGCGCCAGCAGCTTAACAGGGCCGGACACCGGGGAGCTGTTTTTT.